This T cell receptor (beta chain) was identified in a study of T cell responses to AZD1222 COVID-19 vaccine. The data were produced by immunoSEQ multiplex PCR, yet TCRdb's version contains in-frame clones alone and is incomplete. The table has 98,000 or so clones, less than 85% seen once. This clone was seen more than once but under ten times. Trimming stripped 0 bases from V and 2 bases from J, with 5 bases between. From germline, CDR1 is MNHEY and CDR2 SMNVEV (reference sequence). The CDR3 length is 14 residues. The sample consisted of peripheral blood, taken 28 days after the second AZD1222 dose. This TCR came from an adult who received the AZD1222 COVID-19 vaccine. The V call is TRBV27, the J call TRBJ1-3, with a weak D call TRBD1 (5 bases). The CDR3 DNA reads TGTGCCAGCAGTTTATCAGGGGCTGGAAACACCATATATTTT. This translates into CASSLSGAGNTIYF.